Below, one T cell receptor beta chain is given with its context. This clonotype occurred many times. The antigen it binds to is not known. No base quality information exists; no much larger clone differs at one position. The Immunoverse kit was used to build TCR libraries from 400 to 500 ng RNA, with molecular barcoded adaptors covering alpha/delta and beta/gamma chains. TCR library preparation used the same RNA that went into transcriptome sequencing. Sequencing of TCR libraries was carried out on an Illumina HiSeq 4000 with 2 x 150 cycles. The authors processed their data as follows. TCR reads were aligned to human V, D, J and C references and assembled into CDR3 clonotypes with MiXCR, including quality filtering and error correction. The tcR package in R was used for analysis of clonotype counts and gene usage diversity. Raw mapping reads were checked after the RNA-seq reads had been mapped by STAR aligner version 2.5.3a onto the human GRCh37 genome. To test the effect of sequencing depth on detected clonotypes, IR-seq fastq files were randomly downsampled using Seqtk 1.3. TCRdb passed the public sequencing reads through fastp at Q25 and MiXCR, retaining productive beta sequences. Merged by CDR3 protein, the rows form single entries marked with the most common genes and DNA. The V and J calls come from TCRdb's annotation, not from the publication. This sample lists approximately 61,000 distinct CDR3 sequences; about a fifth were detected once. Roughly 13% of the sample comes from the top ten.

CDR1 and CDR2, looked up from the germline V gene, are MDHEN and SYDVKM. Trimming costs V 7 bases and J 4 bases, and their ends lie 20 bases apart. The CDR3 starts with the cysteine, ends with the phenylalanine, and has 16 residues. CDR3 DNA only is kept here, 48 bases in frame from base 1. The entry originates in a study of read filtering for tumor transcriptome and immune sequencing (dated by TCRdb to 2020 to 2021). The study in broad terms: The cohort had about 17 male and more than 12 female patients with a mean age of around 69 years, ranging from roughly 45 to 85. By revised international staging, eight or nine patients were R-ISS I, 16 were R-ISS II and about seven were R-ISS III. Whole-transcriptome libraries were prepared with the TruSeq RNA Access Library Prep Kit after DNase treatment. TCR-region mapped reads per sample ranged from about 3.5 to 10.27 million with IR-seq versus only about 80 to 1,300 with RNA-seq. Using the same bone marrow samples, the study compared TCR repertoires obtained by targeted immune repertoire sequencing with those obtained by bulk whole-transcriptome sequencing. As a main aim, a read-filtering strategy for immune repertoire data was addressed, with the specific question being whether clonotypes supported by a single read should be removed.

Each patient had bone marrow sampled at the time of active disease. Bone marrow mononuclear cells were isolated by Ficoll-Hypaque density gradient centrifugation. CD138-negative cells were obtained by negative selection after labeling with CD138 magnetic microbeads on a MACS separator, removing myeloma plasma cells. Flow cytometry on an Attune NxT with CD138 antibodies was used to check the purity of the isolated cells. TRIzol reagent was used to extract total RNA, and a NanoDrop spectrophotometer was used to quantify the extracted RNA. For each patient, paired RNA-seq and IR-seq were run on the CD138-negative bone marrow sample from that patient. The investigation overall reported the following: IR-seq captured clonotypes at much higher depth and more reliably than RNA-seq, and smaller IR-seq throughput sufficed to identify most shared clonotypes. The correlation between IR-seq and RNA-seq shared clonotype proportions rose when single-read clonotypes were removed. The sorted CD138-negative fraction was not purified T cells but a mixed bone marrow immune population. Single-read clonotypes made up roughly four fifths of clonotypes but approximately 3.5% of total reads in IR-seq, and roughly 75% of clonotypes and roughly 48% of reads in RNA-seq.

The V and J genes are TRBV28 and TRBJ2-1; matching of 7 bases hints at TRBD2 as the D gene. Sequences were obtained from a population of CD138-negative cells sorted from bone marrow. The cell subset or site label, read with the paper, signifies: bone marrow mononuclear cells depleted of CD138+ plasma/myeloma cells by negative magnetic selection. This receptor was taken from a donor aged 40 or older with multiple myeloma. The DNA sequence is TGTGCCAGCACCACCCCCTTGGGAGGGGGTTACAATGAGCAGTTCTTC. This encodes CASTTPLGGGYNEQFF. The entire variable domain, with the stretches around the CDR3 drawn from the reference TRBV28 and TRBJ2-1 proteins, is DVKVTQSSRYLVKRTGEKVFLECVQDMDHENMFWYRQDPGLGLRLIYFSYDVKMKEKGDIPEGYSVSREKKERFSLILESASTNQTSMYLCASTTPLGGGYNEQFFGPGTRLTVL.